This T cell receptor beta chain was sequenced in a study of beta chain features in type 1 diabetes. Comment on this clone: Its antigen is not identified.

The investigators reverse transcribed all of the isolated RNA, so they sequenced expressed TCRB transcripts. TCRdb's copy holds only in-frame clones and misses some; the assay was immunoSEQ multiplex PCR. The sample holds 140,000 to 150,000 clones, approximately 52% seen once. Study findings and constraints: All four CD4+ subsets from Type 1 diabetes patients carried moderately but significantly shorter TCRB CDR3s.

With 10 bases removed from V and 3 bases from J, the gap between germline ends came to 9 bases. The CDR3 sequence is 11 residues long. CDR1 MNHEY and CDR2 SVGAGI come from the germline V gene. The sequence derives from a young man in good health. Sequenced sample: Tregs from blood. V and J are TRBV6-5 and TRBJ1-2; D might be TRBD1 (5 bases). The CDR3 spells CATGRDYGYTF. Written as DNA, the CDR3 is TGTGCCACGGGCAGGGACTATGGCTACACCTTC.